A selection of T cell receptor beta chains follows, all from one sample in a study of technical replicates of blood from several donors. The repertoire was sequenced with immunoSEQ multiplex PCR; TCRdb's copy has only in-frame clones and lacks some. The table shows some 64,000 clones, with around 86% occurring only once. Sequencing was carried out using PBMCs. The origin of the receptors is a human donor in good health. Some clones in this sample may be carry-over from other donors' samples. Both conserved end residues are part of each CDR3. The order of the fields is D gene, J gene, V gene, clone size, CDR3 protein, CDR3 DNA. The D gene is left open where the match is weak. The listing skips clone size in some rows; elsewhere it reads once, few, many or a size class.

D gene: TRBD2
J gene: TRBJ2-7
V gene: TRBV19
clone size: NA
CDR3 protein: CASSTNRRGDGEQYF
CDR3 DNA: TGTGCCAGTAGTACCAACCGCCGGGGGGACGGCGAGCAGTACTTC

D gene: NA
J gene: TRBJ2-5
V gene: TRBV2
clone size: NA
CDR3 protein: CASSGRYKQETQYF
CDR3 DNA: TGTGCCAGCAGTGGTCGATACAAACAAGAGACCCAGTACTTC

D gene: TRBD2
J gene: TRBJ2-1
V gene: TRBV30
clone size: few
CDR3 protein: CAWSFPSYITGTSGRVSYNEQFF
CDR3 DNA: TGTGCCTGGAGTTTTCCGTCCTACATTACCGGGACTAGCGGGAGGGTCTCCTACAATGAGCAGTTCTTC

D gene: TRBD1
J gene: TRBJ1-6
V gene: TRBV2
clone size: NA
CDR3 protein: CASSEGQGVGSPLHF
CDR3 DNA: TGTGCCAGCAGTGAAGGACAGGGGGTGGGTTCACCCCTCCACTTT

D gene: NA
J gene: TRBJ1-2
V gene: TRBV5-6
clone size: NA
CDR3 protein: CASGRQAEYEYGYTF
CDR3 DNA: TGTGCCAGCGGACGACAGGCCGAATACGAATATGGCTACACCTTC

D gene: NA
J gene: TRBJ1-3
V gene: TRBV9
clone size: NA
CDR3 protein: CASSPGLGAAGNTIYF
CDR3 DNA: TGTGCCAGCAGCCCCGGCTTGGGGGCCGCAGGAAACACCATATATTTT

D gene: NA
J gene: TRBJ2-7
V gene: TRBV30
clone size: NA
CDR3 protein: CAWSVDGGASYEQYF
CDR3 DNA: TGTGCCTGGAGTGTAGATGGCGGAGCTTCCTACGAGCAGTACTTC

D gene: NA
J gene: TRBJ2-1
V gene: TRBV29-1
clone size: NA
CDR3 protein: CSVAGLLWTHEQFF
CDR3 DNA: TGCAGCGTCGCGGGACTCCTTTGGACCCATGAGCAGTTCTTC

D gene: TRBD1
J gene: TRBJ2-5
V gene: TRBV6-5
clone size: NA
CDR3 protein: CASSTTGVKTQYF
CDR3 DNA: TGTGCCAGCAGTACGACAGGGGTAAAGACCCAGTACTTC

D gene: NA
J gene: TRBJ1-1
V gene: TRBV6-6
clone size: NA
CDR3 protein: CASSGAGDTEAFF
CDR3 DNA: TGTGCCAGCAGCGGGGCGGGGGACACTGAAGCTTTCTTT

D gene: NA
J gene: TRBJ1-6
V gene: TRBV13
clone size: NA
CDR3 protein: CASSLSGGNSPLHF
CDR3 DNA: TGTGCCAGCAGCCTCAGCGGGGGCAATTCACCCCTCCACTTT

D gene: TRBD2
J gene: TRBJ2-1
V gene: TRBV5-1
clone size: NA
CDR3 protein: CASSSGTSVYNEQFF
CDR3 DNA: TGCGCCAGCAGCTCCGGGACTAGCGTATACAATGAGCAGTTCTTC

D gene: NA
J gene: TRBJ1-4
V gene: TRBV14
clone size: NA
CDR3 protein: CASSQEGRAGEKLFF
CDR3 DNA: TGTGCCAGCAGCCAAGAAGGCAGGGCTGGTGAAAAACTGTTTTTT

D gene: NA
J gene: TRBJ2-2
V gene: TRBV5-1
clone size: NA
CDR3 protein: CASSVQGTGELFF
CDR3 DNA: TGCGCCAGCAGCGTTCAGGGTACCGGGGAGCTGTTTTTT

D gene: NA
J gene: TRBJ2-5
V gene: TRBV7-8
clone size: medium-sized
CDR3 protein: CASSLDLASTETQYF
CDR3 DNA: TGTGCCAGCAGCTTAGACCTAGCTAGTACGGAGACCCAGTACTTC

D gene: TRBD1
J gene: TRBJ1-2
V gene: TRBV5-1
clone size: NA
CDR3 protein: CASSLGDRDGYTF
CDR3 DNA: TGCGCCAGCAGCTTAGGGGACAGAGATGGCTACACCTTC

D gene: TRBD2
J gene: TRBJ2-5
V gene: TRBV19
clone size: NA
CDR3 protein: CASSRATSGDEKETQYF
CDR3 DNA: TGTGCCAGTAGTAGGGCGACTAGCGGGGATGAGAAAGAGACCCAGTACTTC

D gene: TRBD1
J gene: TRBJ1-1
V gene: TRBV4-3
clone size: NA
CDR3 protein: CASSRHTGGGAGGTEAFF
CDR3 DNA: TGCGCCAGCAGCCGACACACAGGGGGCGGGGCCGGGGGTACTGAAGCTTTCTTT

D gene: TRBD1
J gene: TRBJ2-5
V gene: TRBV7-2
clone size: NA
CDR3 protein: CASSPTHDRALSQYF
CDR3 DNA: TGTGCCAGCAGCCCTACCCATGACAGGGCTCTGTCCCAGTACTTC

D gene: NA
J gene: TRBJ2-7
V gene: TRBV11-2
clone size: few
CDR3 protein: CASSLQEGVSEQYF
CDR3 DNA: TGTGCCAGCAGCTTACAGGAGGGAGTTTCCGAGCAGTACTTC

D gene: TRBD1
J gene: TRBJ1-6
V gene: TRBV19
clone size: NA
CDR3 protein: CASSTGQGMSSYNSPLHF
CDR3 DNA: TGTGCCAGTAGTACCGGACAGGGTATGAGCTCCTATAATTCACCCCTCCACTTT

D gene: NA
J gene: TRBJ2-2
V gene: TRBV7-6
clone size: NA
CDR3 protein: CATSGSQWGTGELFF
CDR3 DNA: TGTGCCACCAGTGGGAGCCAATGGGGCACCGGGGAGCTGTTTTTT

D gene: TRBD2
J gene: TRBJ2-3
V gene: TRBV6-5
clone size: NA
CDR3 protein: CASTATSGGTDTQYF
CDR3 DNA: TGTGCCAGCACCGCGACTAGCGGGGGCACAGATACGCAGTATTTT

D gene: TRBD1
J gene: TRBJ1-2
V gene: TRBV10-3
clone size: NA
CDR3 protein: CAISESGQGNYGYTF
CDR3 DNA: TGTGCCATCAGTGAGTCCGGACAGGGGAACTATGGCTACACCTTC

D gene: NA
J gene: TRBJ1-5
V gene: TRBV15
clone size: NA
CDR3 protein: CATSPGQDRNQPQHF
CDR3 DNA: TGTGCCACCAGCCCAGGGCAGGACCGCAATCAGCCCCAGCATTTT

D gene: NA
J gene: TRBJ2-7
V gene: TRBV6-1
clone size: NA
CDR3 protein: CASTRQARSYEQYF
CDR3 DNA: TGTGCCAGCACCCGACAGGCTAGGTCCTACGAGCAGTACTTC

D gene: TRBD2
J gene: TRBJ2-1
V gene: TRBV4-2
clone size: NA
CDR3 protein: CASSQEASGSYNEQFF
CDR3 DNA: TGTGCCAGCAGCCAAGAAGCTAGCGGGAGCTACAATGAGCAGTTCTTC

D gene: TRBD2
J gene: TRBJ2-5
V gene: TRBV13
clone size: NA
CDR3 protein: CASKRAGGPETQYF
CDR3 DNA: TGTGCCAGCAAACGAGCGGGGGGGCCGGAGACCCAGTACTTC

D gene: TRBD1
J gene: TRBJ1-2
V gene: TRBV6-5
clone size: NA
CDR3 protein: CASSWARDRGFHGYTF
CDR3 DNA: TGTGCCAGCAGTTGGGCCCGGGACAGGGGCTTCCATGGCTACACCTTC

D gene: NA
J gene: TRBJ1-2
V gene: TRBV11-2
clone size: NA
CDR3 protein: CASSPVTGNYGYTF
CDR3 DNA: TGTGCCAGCAGCCCGGTGACAGGCAACTATGGCTACACCTTC

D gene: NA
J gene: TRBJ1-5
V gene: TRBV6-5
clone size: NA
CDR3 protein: CASSRRGVGNQPQHF
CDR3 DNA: TGTGCCAGCAGTAGGCGGGGGGTGGGCAATCAGCCCCAGCATTTT

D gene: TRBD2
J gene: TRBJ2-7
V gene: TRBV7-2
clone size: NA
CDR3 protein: CASSNIAGEQYF
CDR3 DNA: TGTGCCAGCAGCAACATAGCGGGCGAGCAGTACTTC

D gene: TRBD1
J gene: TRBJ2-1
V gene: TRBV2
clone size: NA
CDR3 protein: CASRTGGSYNEQFF
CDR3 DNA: TGTGCCAGCAGGACAGGGGGCTCCTACAATGAGCAGTTCTTC

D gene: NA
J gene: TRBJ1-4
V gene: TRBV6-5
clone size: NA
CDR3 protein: CASRGYEKLFF
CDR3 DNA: TGTGCCAGCAGGGGCTATGAAAAACTGTTTTTT

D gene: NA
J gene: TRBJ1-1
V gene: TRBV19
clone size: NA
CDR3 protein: CASSISGGIGAEAFF
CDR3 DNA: TGTGCCAGTAGTATATCAGGAGGGATCGGGGCTGAAGCTTTCTTT